This T cell receptor beta chain came from a study of shared clonotypes between healthy human individuals (dated by TCRdb to 2020 to 2021). Turning to the overall study: A couple of women and a few men aged 18 to 49 years were included in the cohort. Per donor, leukapheresis produced somewhere between about 0.94 and 9.5 billion PBMCs. For each donor, CD4 naive and CD4 memory were each given three plates, CD8 naive was given two plates, and CD8 memory was given one plate. Libraries were prepared and TCR repertoires were sequenced by different laboratories using diverse techniques, in order to increase sequencing depth and limit assay-specific biases. Blood TCR repertoires of roughly 5 healthy adults were deeply sequenced to estimate repertoire size and the extent of clonotype sharing between individuals.

Note on this clone: Its target antigen remains unknown. Base qualities are not at hand, and no much larger clone is one base apart.

Paper-wide results and their limitations: Around 5% of naive CD4, 3.5% of naive CD8, about 2.5% of memory CD4, and about 0.4% of memory CD8 clonotypes were shared across several donors. Compared with non-shared clonotypes, the clonotypes found in all four sorted-subset donors had higher generation probabilities. Estimated clonotype richness was generally larger for naive than for memory subsets. Based on pairwise subsampling, the degree of clonotype sharing among donors was expected to be affected by sequencing depth. Even with the large sequencing depth, rarefaction of the sorted-subset datasets indicated that sequencing was incomplete. Sampling was restricted to blood, and TCR repertoires in tissue are likely to differ from TCR repertoires in blood. The small number of donors limited the genetic and exposure-history diversity represented.

TCR CDR3 regions were amplified from genomic DNA by multiplex PCR using the deep immunoSEQ assay. Genomic DNA extracted from each cell subset was distributed evenly over all wells of several immunoSEQ 96-well plates, and each plate served as one replicate. For sorted subsets, each replicate PCR was loaded with roughly 0.2 ug genomic DNA, equivalent to 25,000 to 35,000 T cell genomes. Purified libraries were measured with a Qubit 3.0 fluorometer, size-checked on a Bioanalyzer 2100, and measured again with the KAPA Library Quantification kit. Every immunoSEQ 96-well plate was sequenced on a separate single-read 150-cycle Illumina NextSeq 550 flow cell. Turning to the authors' computational methods: Because only junctional sequences without quality scores were contained in the immunoSEQ output, filtering matching that applied to full-length reads could not be performed. Sequences were annotated with PyIR, a Python wrapper for IgBLAST v1.9, using IMGT germline references to assign V/J genes and CDR3. Reads with weak V/J assignments (E-value above 1e-6), missing CDR3, stop codons, out-of-frame junctions, or ambiguous translated residues were removed. V3J clonotypes were defined as sequences sharing an identical inferred V gene, J gene, and CDR3 amino acid sequence. Percentage overlap between repertoires was calculated by dividing the number of shared unique clonotypes by the size of the smaller repertoire. RTK rarefaction, the Chao1 estimator, and Recon v2.1 estimates of unobserved clonotypes were used to assess repertoire richness. For all TCRbeta clonotypes obtained by the gDNA method from a few donors, generation probabilities were computed with OLGA. Drawn from immuneACCESS, this table holds only the in-frame rearrangements with V and J called that TCRdb kept. Clones are partly lost; checked studies trace under half to an unresolved V gene and leave the rest unexplained. V and J calls and clone size follow that table, whereas D and trimming were derived from the DNA. In this sample the table shows approximately 2,000,000 clones, around 93% of which occur a single time. The ten largest account for 1.5% to 2% of the sample.

CD8 naive samples were CD45RO-negative cells positively selected for CCR7, giving a CD45RA+CCR7+ population that excluded TemRA cells. Donors were healthy HIV-negative adults with no recently reported acute infections or vaccinations. Every donor was a Caucasian adult residing in Nashville, Tennessee, USA. Blood was collected by leukapheresis, and PBMCs were isolated by Ficoll-Histopaque density gradient centrifugation and then cryopreserved in liquid nitrogen vapor phase. Analytical flow cytometry was used to check the purity and quantity of every magnetically sorted T cell population. Genomic DNA was isolated from each sorted fraction and quantified by UV absorbance on a Nanodrop 2000c. The germline V gene supplies CDR1 SGDLS and CDR2 YYNGEE. The CDR3 goes from the cysteine to the phenylalanine over 17 residues. CDR3 DNA is the only sequence kept; it has 51 bases, read in frame from the first base. V and J are trimmed by 3 bases and 3 bases, and the gene matches miss 7 bases of the junction.

This chain is built from TRBV9 and TRBJ2-7; 15 bases in between match TRBD2. The sample consisted of naive CD8+ T cells from PBMCs. The cell subset or site label, read with the paper, signifies: CD45RA+CCR7+. The origin of this receptor is a man aged 18 to 30 in good health. Some clones in this sample may be carry-over from other donors' samples. The CDR3 reads as follows: CASSGGLAGGMGYEQYF. The DNA reads TGTGCCAGCAGCGGGGGACTAGCGGGAGGAATGGGCTACGAGCAGTACTTC.